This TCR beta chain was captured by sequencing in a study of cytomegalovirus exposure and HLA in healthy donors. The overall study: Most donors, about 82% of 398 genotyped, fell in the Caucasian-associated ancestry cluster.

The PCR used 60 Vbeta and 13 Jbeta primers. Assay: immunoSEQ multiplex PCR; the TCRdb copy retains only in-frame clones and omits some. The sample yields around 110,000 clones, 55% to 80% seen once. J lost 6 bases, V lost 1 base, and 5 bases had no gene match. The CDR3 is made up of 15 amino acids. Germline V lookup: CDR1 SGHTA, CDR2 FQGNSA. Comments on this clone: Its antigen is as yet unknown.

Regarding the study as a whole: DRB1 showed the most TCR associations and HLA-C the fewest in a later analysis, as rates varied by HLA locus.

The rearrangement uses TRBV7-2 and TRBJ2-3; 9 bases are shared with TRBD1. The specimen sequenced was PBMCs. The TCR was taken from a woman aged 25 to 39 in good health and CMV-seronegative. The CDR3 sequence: CASSLGAGQGDTQYF. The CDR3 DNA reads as TGTGCCAGCAGCTTAGGAGCCGGACAGGGGGATACGCAGTATTTT.